These 20 T cell receptor beta chains were all obtained from the same sample, sequenced in a study of T cell responses to AZD1222 COVID-19 vaccine. The data were produced by immunoSEQ multiplex PCR, yet TCRdb's version contains in-frame clones alone and is incomplete. The sample lists 120,000 to 150,000 clones, 80% to 90% occurring once. The material sequenced was peripheral blood, taken on day 0 of AZD1222 vaccination. All receptors derive from an adult in good health.

The chain carries TRBV11-2 and TRBJ2-1; D not certain. The length of the CDR3 is 15 residues. Per germline, CDR1 SGHAT and CDR2 FQNNGV. Trimming took 4 bases from V and 7 from J, leaving 17 bases between them. Here the CDR3 reads CASSSPKGSRNEQFF. CDR3 bases: TGTGCCAGCAGCTCCCCTAAGGGATCCAGGAATGAGCAGTTCTTC.

The rearrangement uses TRBV4-2 and TRBJ1-4; 7 bases agree with TRBD1. Germline lookup yields CDR1 LGHNA and CDR2 YNFKEQ. CDR3 length: 14 residues. V was pared by 1 base and J by 7 bases, with 3 bases of the junction left unmatched. Here the CDR3 DNA reads TGTGCCAGCAGCCAAGTACCAGGGGGTGAAAAACTGTTTTTT. Encoded protein: CASSQVPGGEKLFF.

The chain carries TRBV9 and TRBJ1-1, with D unclear. Trimming removed 3 bases from V and 5 bases from J, with 11 bases in between. CDR1 and CDR2 (germline): SGDLS, YYNGEE. This CDR3 spans 13 amino acids. CDR3 nucleotides: TGTGCCAGCAGCGATTGGACGGGGACTGAAGCTTTCTTT. Residues: CASSDWTGTEAFF.

This clone was counted a single time. The chain couples TRBV7-9 to TRBJ2-3, with 7 bases fitting TRBD2. Germline trimming cut 5 bases from V and 3 bases from J; bases unmatched to any gene: 11. The CDR3 has 16 amino acids. Germline loops: CDR1 SEHNR, CDR2 FQNEAQ (reference sequence). The CDR3 region is CASSPSRDYQTDTQYF. CDR3 nucleotides: TGTGCCAGCAGCCCATCTAGGGACTATCAAACAGATACGCAGTATTTT.

This chain connects TRBV5-1 to TRBJ1-6; 7 bases agree with TRBD1. Trimming at V came to 2 bases and at J to 10 bases, leaving 9 bases not matched to a gene. Germline lookup yields CDR1 SGHRS and CDR2 YFSETQ. This CDR3 region has 15 residues. The CDR3 DNA reads TGCGCCAGCAGCTTTCTGGACAGGAGGGGCTCACCCCTCCACTTT. This encodes CASSFLDRRGSPLHF.

The rearrangement uses TRBV27 and TRBJ2-2, with D possibly matching TRBD2 (5 bases). Germline V gives CDR1 MNHEY, CDR2 SMNVEV (reference sequence). V shed 3 bases and J shed 2 bases, with 19 bases lying between them. The CDR3 length is 18 residues. The CDR3 loop is CASSFYPGRLGNTGELFF. The DNA for the CDR3 is TGTGCCAGCAGTTTTTATCCGGGAAGGCTTGGAAACACCGGGGAGCTGTTTTTT.

The genes are TRBV3-1 (or the pseudogene TRBV3-2) and TRBJ1-4, with D possibly TRBD1 on 5 matching bases. This CDR3 has 18 amino acids. CDR1 and CDR2 from the germline V gene are LGHDT and YNNKEL (reference sequence). The germline V and J ends were trimmed by 4 bases and 0 bases, with 18 bases remaining between them. CDR3 DNA sequence: TGTGCCAGCAGCCGTGTCCGGGGGTCAGGTCCAACTAATGAAAAACTGTTTTTT. Its protein product is CASSRVRGSGPTNEKLFF.

The chain has TRBV2 and TRBJ2-2; tentative D call: TRBD2 (6 bases). Germline CDR1 is SNHLY and CDR2 is FYNNEI. The CDR3 loop spans 15 amino acids. The ends were cut back, 8 bases at V and 1 base at J, with 14 bases in the middle. In DNA form, the CDR3 reads TGTGCCAGCCGGAAGGAAGCGGGGAACACCGGGGAGCTGTTTTTT. It yields the protein CASRKEAGNTGELFF.

V is TRBV7-2 and J is TRBJ1-1, with D unresolved. Per the germline V gene, CDR1 is SGHTA and CDR2 is FQGNSA. Trimming removed 7 bases from V and 2 bases from J, with 11 bases in between. The CDR3 extends over 13 amino acids. CDR3 sequence: CASTAAGNTEAFF. CDR3 DNA: TGTGCCAGCACGGCAGCTGGAAACACTGAAGCTTTCTTT.

This clone came up once. The V call is TRBV20-1, the J call TRBJ2-2, with 7 bases fitting TRBD2. The J segment lost 6 bases and the V segment lost 3 bases, leaving 19 bases of the junction unmatched. Germline V lookup: CDR1 DFQATT, CDR2 SNEGSKA (reference sequence). This CDR3 is built from 18 residues. The CDR3 loop reads CSASSRRLASWGSGELFF. In DNA form, the CDR3 reads TGCAGTGCTAGTAGTCGGCGACTAGCCTCTTGGGGTTCCGGGGAGCTGTTTTTT.

The CDR3 DNA reads TGTGCCAGCAGTTACACCGGACAGGGAGGCACCGGGGAGCTGTTTTTT. As protein: CASSYTGQGGTGELFF. This sequence joins TRBV6-6 and TRBJ2-2; TRBD1 aligns across 8 bases. V was clipped by 2 bases and J by 4 bases; unmatched bases: 6. This CDR3 has 16 amino acids. Germline V CDR1 and CDR2: MNHNY, SVGAGI (reference sequence).

This rearrangement joins TRBV7-6 to TRBJ2-5; the match to TRBD2 covers 9 bases. The CDR3 runs to 16 residues. The germline V gene encodes CDR1 SGHVS and CDR2 FNYEAQ. J lost 5 bases, V lost 5 bases, and 12 bases had no gene match. The CDR3 here is CASSRRRAGGPETQYF. CDR3 bases: TGTGCCAGCAGCCGGAGGCGGGCGGGAGGGCCGGAGACCCAGTACTTC.

The chain employs TRBV25-1 and TRBJ2-1; unclear D gene. Germline CDR1 and CDR2: MGHDK and SYGVNS. The CDR3 covers 14 residues. The V and J ends lost 5 bases and 0 bases respectively, with 8 bases between them. CDR3 region: CASSPGVSYNEQFF. CDR3 coding DNA: TGTGCCAGCAGTCCTGGCGTCTCCTACAATGAGCAGTTCTTC.

This clone came up once. The rearrangement links TRBV18 to TRBJ2-3; no clear D gene. The CDR3 runs to 16 residues. V gave up 0 bases and J gave up 0 bases, with 10 bases separating them. Germline V lookup: CDR1 KGHSH, CDR2 LQKENI. In DNA, the CDR3 is TGTGCCAGCTCACCACCGGAAACGGTTAGCACAGATACGCAGTATTTT. It encodes CASSPPETVSTDTQYF.

J is TRBJ1-4 and V is TRBV9, with TRBD1 identical over 8 bases. This CDR3 comprises 17 residues. Germline V gene data show CDR1 as SGDLS and CDR2 as YYNGEE. V was clipped by 0 bases and J by 0 bases; unmatched bases: 4. CDR3 DNA: TGTGCCAGCAGCGTAGGAGGGACAGGAACAACTAATGAAAAACTGTTTTTT. Its translation: CASSVGGTGTTNEKLFF.

The chain uses TRBV7-2 and TRBJ2-3, with D unresolved. Germline V gene sequence: CDR1 SGHTA, CDR2 FQGNSA. The CDR3 length is 15 residues. V was cut by 2 bases and J by 2 bases, with 11 bases left in between. The CDR3 loop reads CASSLSPTATDTQYF. Written as DNA, the CDR3 is TGTGCCAGCAGCTTAAGTCCCACCGCCACAGATACGCAGTATTTT. Based on the CDR3 plus reference TRBV7-2 and TRBJ2-3, the full variable domain is GAGVSQSPSNKVTEKGKDVELRCDPISGHTALYWYRQSLGQGLEFLIYFQGNSAPDKSGLPSDRFSAERTGGSVSTLTIQRTQQEDSAVYLCASSLSPTATDTQYFGPGTRLTVL.

The chain employs TRBV5-6 and TRBJ2-5, with 10 bases identical to TRBD1. J lost 2 bases, V lost 0 bases, and 1 base had no gene match. The germline V gene encodes CDR1 SGHDT and CDR2 YYEEEE. This CDR3 has 15 amino acids. The CDR3: CASSLGDRGQETQYF. The CDR3 nucleotides are TGTGCCAGCAGCTTGGGGGACAGGGGTCAAGAGACCCAGTACTTC.

This chain uses TRBV18 with TRBJ1-5; the match to TRBD1 covers 9 bases. The CDR3 spans 20 residues. V lost 1 base, J lost 2 bases, and 15 bases stayed unmatched. Germline values: CDR1 KGHSH, CDR2 LQKENI. CDR3 nucleotide sequence: TGTGCCAGCTCACCACGAGCAGGCTTAACAGGGGGCGTTGGCAATCAGCCCCAGCATTTT. Amino acids: CASSPRAGLTGGVGNQPQHF.

This sequence joins TRBV6-5 and TRBJ1-1; no firm D call. The V end was cut by 2 bases, the J end by 5 bases, with 12 bases between. CDR3 size: 14 residues. Germline V gene lookup returns CDR1 MNHEY and CDR2 SVGAGI. The CDR3 loop is CASSYQVAGTEAFF. Written as DNA, the CDR3 is TGTGCCAGCAGTTACCAGGTGGCTGGGACTGAAGCTTTCTTT.

The V and J genes are TRBV7-9 and TRBJ2-2; D may correspond to TRBD1 or TRBD2 (5 bases each). Trimming cost V 5 bases and J 8 bases, with 24 bases left between them. The CDR3 runs 17 residues. Germline CDR1 is SEHNR and CDR2 is FQNEAQ (reference sequence). CDR3 protein: CASSPLRGTPQGGELFF. As DNA, the CDR3 is TGTGCCAGCAGCCCCCTTCGAGGGACCCCTCAAGGAGGGGAGCTGTTTTTT.